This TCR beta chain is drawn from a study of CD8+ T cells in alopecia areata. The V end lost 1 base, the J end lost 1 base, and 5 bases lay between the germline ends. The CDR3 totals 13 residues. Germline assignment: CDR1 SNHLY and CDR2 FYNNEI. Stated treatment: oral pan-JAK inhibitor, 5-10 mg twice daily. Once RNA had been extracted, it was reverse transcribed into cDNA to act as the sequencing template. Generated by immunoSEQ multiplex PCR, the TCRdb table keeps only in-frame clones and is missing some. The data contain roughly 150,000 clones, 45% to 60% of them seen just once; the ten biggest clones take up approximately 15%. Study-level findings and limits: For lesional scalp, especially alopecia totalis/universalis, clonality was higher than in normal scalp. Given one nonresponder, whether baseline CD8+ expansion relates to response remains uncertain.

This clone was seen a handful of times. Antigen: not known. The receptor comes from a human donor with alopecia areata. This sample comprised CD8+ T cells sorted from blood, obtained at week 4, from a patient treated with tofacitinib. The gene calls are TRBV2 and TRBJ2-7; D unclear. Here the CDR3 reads CASSEVASYEQYF. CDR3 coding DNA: TGTGCCAGCAGTGAAGTGGCTTCCTACGAGCAGTACTTC.